A few counts support the clone carrying this TCR beta chain. What it recognizes is unknown. The sample belongs to a study of identical twins. Study-level points and caveats: Out-of-frame sharing of TCR alpha in monozygotic twins was underestimated by models.

TCRdb fed the 5' RACE reads into MiXCR, producing one record per CDR3 protein. The table has 400,000 to 500,000 distinct CDR3 sequences, around a sixth seen once. The CDR3 length is 17 residues. This receptor was taken from a man over 45 in good health. The sequenced material came from naive T cells sorted from blood. V is TRBV21-1 and J is TRBJ2-2; TRBD1 is taken as the D call from the table, unchecked against the DNA. TRBV21-1 is a pseudogene segment. As DNA, the CDR3 is TGTGCCAGCAGCATCTTGATGGGGGAATTTGGCACCGGGGAGCTGTTTTTT. Encoded protein: CASSILMGEFGTGELFF.